This T cell receptor (beta chain) is drawn from a study of blood T cell repertoires in COVID-19. Study context: Material from acute and convalescent COVID-19 was sourced from the United States, Italy and Spain. From T cells, B-cell-depleted T cells, or PBMCs came the material, which was cDNA or gDNA.

CDR3 length: 15 amino acids. Germline assignment: CDR1 MNHEY and CDR2 SVGEGT. Germline trimming cut 2 bases from V and 2 bases from J; bases unmatched to any gene: 4. Repertoires were generated with immunoSEQ multiplex PCR, while TCRdb's copy carries only in-frame clones and drops some. The data hold fewer than 40,000 clones, with 89% observed a single time. V gene TRBV6-2 or TRBV6-3 combines with J gene TRBJ2-7; 9 positions match TRBD2. The sample consisted of peripheral blood. The receptor was isolated from a human donor in a cohort sampled during active COVID-19. The CDR3: CASSYRREGPYEQYF. For the CDR3, the DNA is TGTGCCAGCAGTTACAGGCGGGAGGGTCCCTACGAGCAGTACTTC.